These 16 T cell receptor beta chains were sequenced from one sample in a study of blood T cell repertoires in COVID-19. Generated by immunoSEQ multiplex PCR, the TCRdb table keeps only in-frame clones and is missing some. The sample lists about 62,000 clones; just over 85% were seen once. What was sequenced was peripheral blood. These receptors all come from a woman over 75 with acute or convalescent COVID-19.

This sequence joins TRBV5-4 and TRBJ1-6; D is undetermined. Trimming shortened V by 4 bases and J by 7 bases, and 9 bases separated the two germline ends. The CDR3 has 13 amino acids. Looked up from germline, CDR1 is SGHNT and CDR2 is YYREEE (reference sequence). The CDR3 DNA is TGTGCCAGCAGCCCCGTGAGAAATTCACCCCTCCACTTT. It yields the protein CASSPVRNSPLHF.

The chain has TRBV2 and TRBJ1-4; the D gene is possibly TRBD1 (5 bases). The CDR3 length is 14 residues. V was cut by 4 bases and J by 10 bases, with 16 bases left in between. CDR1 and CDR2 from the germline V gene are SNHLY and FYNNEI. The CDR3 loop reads CASSVLKGRGKLFF. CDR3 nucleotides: TGTGCCAGCAGTGTGCTCAAGGGGCGAGGAAAACTGTTTTTT.

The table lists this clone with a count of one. The CDR3 coding sequence is TGTGCCAGCAGCCAAGAGTCCAGGCGGGGTGAAAAACTGTTTTTT. This encodes CASSQESRRGEKLFF. The chain joins TRBV14 to TRBJ1-4; D not resolved. Germline lookup yields CDR1 SGHDN and CDR2 FVKESK. V lost 0 bases, J lost 7 bases, and 12 bases lay in between. This CDR3 is 15 amino acids long.

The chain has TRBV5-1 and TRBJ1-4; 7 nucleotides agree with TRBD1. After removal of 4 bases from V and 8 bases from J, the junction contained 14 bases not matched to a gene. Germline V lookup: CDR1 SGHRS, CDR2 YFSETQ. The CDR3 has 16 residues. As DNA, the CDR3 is TGCGCCAGCAGCAAAATAGGACAGGTTGGTCAGGAAAAACTGTTTTTT. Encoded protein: CASSKIGQVGQEKLFF.

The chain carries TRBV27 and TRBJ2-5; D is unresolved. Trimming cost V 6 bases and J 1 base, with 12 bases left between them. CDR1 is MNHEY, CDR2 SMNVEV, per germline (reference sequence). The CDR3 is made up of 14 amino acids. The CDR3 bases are TGTGCCAGCAGCCCCGAATGGGCCCAAGAGACCCAGTACTTC. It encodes CASSPEWAQETQYF.

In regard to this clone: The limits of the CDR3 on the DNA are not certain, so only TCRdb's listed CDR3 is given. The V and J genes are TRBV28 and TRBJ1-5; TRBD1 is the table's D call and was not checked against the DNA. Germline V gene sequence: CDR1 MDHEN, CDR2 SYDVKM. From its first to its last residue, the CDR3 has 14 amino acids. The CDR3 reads CASSGAVTISPSIF.

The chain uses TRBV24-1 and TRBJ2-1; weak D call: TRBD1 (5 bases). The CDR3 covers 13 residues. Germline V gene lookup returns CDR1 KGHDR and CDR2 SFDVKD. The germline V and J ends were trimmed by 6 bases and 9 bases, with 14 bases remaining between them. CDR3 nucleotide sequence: TGTGCCACCAGTTCAGGGTACCAGGGTGAGCAGTTCTTC. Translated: CATSSGYQGEQFF.

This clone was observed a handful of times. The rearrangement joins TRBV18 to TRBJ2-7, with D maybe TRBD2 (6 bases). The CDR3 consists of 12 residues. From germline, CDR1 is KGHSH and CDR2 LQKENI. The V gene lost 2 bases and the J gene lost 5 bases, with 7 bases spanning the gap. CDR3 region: CASSPGGDEQYF. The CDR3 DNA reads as TGTGCCAGCTCACCAGGAGGGGACGAGCAGTACTTC.

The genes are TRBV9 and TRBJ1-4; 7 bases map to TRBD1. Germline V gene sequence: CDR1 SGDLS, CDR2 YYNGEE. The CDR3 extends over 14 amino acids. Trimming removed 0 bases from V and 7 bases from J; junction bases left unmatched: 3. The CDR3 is CASSVVPGGEKLFF. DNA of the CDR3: TGTGCCAGCAGCGTAGTGCCAGGGGGTGAAAAACTGTTTTTT.

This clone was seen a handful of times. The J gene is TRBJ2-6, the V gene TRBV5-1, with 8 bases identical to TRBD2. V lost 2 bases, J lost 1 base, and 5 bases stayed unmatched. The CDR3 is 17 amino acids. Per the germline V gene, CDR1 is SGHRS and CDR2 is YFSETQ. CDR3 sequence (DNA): TGCGCCAGCAGCTTCAGCGGGAGCCAGTCTGGGGCCAACGTCCTGACTTTC. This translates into CASSFSGSQSGANVLTF. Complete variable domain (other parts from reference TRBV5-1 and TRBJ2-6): KAGVTQTPRYLIKTRGQQVTLSCSPISGHRSVSWYQQTPGQGLQFLFEYFSETQRNKGNFPGRFSGRQFSNSRSEMNVSTLELGDSALYLCASSFSGSQSGANVLTFGAGSRLTVL.

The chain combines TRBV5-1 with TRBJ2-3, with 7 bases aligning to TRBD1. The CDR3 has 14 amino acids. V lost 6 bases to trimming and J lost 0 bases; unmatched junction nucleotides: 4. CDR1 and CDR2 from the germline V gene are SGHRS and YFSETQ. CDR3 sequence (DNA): TGCGCCAGCACGGCGACAGGGAGCACAGATACGCAGTATTTT. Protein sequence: CASTATGSTDTQYF.

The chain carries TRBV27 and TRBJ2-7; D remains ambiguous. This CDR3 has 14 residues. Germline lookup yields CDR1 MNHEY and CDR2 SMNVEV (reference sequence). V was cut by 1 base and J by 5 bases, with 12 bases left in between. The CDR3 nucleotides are TGTGCCAGCAGTTTATTAGACTCGGATGACGAGCAGTACTTC. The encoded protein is CASSLLDSDDEQYF.

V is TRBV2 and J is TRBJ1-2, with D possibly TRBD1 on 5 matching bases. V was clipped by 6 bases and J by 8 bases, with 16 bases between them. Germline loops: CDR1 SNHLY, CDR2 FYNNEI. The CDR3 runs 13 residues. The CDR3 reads CASRERQNYGYTF. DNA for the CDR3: TGTGCCAGCAGGGAACGACAGAATTACGGCTACACCTTC.

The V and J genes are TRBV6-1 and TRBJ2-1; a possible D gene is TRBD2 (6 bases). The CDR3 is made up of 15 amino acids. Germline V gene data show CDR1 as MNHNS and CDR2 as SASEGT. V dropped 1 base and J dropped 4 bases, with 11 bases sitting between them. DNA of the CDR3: TGTGCCAGCAGTGAAGGGAGGGGCCGATACAATGAGCAGTTCTTC. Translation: CASSEGRGRYNEQFF.

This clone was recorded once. The CDR3 nucleotides read TGTGCCAGCAGCCGGGATGGCCCCGCGGGGAACACTGAAGCTTTCTTT. This translates into CASSRDGPAGNTEAFF. This sequence joins TRBV5-4 and TRBJ1-1; D call uncertain. V lost 4 bases to trimming and J lost 1 base, with 17 bases between them. Germline CDR1 is SGHNT and CDR2 is YYREEE (reference sequence). The CDR3 contains 16 residues. Variable domain in full (rest from reference TRBV5-4 and TRBJ1-1): ETGVTQSPTHLIKTRGQQVTLRCSSQSGHNTVSWYQQALGQGPQFIFQYYREEENGRGNFPPRFSGLQFPNYSSELNVNALELDDSALYLCASSRDGPAGNTEAFFGQGTRLTVV.

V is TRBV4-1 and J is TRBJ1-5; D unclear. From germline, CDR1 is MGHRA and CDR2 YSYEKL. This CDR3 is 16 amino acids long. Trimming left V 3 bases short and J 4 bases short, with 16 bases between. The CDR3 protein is CASSQERDGGNQPQHF. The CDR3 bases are TGCGCCAGCAGCCAGGAACGGGATGGAGGTAATCAGCCCCAGCATTTT.